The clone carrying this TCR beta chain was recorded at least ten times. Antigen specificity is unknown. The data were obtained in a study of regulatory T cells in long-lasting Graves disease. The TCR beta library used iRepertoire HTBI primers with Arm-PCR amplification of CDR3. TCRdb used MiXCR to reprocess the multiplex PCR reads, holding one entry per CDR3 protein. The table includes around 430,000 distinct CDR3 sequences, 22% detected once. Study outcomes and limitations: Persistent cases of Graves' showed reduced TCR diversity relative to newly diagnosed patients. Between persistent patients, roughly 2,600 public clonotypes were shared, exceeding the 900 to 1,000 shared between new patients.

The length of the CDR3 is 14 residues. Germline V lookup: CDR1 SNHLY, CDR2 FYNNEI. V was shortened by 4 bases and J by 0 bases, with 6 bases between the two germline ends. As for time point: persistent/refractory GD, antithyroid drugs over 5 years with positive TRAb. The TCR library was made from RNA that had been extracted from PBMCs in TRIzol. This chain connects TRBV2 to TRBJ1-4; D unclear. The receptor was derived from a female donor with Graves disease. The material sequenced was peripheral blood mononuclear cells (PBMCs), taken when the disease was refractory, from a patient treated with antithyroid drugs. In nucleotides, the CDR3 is TGTGCCAGCAGTGTAGAGACAACTAATGAAAAACTGTTTTTT. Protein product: CASSVETTNEKLFF.